The 17 T cell receptor beta chains reported below all come from one sample, sequenced in a study of T cell repertoires in cytomegalovirus infection. MiXCR was run by TCRdb on the reads, yielding one entry per CDR3 protein. The sample includes more than 85,000 distinct CDR3 sequences, about 15% seen only once; the top ten take 8%. Sequenced: PBMCs. Source of these receptors: a human donor in good health (CMV status not recorded). Some clones in this sample may be carry-over from other donors' samples.

The chain carries TRBV20-1 and TRBJ2-7; D may be TRBD2 (6 bases). The germline V gene has CDR1 DFQATT and CDR2 SNEGSKA (reference sequence). V was trimmed by 0 bases and J by 3 bases, leaving 15 bases between them. The CDR3 consists of 15 residues. The CDR3 coding sequence is TGCAGTGCTAGAGATGTACTAGCCGTGGTCTACGAGCAGTACTTC. It encodes CSARDVLAVVYEQYF.

This clonotype showed up just a few times. The chain combines TRBV2 with TRBJ1-2, with 8 bases matching TRBD1. Unmatched junction bases numbered 10, after V lost 10 bases and J lost 6 bases. The CDR3 has 13 amino acids. Germline assignment: CDR1 SNHLY and CDR2 FYNNEI. CDR3 DNA: TGTGCCAACCCCGCCGAGACAGGGGATGGCTACACCTTC. Translated: CANPAETGDGYTF.

The chain couples TRBV4-1 to TRBJ2-3; no clear D gene. V dropped 8 bases and J dropped 0 bases, with 21 bases sitting between them. Germline V CDR1 and CDR2: MGHRA, YSYEKL. The CDR3 has 17 amino acids. The CDR3 DNA sequence: TGCGCCAGCTCGTCCTTGGCAGCTCGTACTAGCACAGATACGCAGTATTTT. It is translated as CASSSLAARTSTDTQYF.

A few counts support this clonotype. The rearrangement uses TRBV14 and TRBJ2-2; D remains ambiguous. The length of the CDR3 is 15 residues. With 1 base removed from V and 5 bases from J, the gap between germline ends came to 11 bases. Germline V CDR1 and CDR2: SGHDN, FVKESK. This CDR3 is CASSQVILGTGELFF. The CDR3, as DNA: TGTGCCAGCAGCCAAGTCATTCTGGGGACCGGGGAGCTGTTTTTT.

This clonotype was seen a handful of times. This rearrangement joins TRBV6-8 to TRBJ2-7; 10 positions match TRBD1. J gave up 0 bases and V 6 bases, and 5 bases lay outside the gene matches. The germline CDR1 and CDR2 sequences are MNHGY and SAAAGT. This CDR3 region has 15 residues. As DNA, the CDR3 is TGTGCCAGCAGGGACAGGGGGTTATCCTCCTACGAGCAGTACTTC. It specifies CASRDRGLSSYEQYF.

A few counts support this clonotype. The chain has TRBV7-9 and TRBJ2-5; 8 bases fit TRBD2. The CDR3 loop spans 14 amino acids. Germline CDR1 is SEHNR and CDR2 is FQNEAQ (reference sequence). V lost 0 bases and J lost 4; bases outside the gene matches: 1. CDR3 region: CASSLAAGGETQYF. The CDR3 DNA sequence: TGTGCCAGCAGCTTAGCGGCGGGGGGAGAGACCCAGTACTTC.

This clonotype was observed a handful of times. V gene TRBV7-2 combines with J gene TRBJ2-3; 9 bases agree with TRBD2. The CDR3 has 16 amino acids. Per the germline V gene, CDR1 is SGHTA and CDR2 is FQGNSA. V shed 5 bases and J 3 bases; nucleotides not matched to a gene: 9. CDR3 DNA: TGTGCCAGCAGCGGCGCGGGGGGGCCTTGGACAGATACGCAGTATTTT. Amino acid sequence: CASSGAGGPWTDTQYF. The full variable domain, completed using reference TRBV7-2 and TRBJ2-3, is GAGVSQSPSNKVTEKGKDVELRCDPISGHTALYWYRQSLGQGLEFLIYFQGNSAPDKSGLPSDRFSAERTGGSVSTLTIQRTQQEDSAVYLCASSGAGGPWTDTQYFGPGTRLTVL.

This clonotype has more than one count but fewer than ten. This rearrangement joins TRBV7-2 to TRBJ2-3; no definite D call. The germline CDR1 and CDR2 sequences are SGHTA and FQGNSA. This CDR3 spans 14 amino acids. Trimming stripped 2 bases from V and 3 bases from J, with 9 bases between. CDR3 in amino acids: CASSLSEVTDTQYF. The CDR3 DNA sequence: TGTGCCAGCAGCTTAAGCGAGGTAACAGATACGCAGTATTTT.

This clonotype was recorded at least ten times. V and J are TRBV28 and TRBJ2-3; TRBD2 is a possible D gene (6 bases). There are 16 residues in the CDR3. Trimming cost V 5 bases and J 0 bases, with 15 bases left between them. Germline V gene data show CDR1 as MDHEN and CDR2 as SYDVKM. This CDR3 is CASSDDLSGSTDTQYF. The CDR3 region has the DNA TGTGCCAGCAGTGACGACCTTAGCGGTAGCACAGATACGCAGTATTTT.

Only a few counts were recorded for this clonotype. This chain links TRBV12-3 or TRBV12-4 with TRBJ1-2; the D gene is possibly TRBD1 (5 bases). The CDR3 loop spans 16 amino acids. Trimming stripped 1 base from V and 4 bases from J, with 16 bases between. The CDR3 sequence is CASSLGSGLNFYGYTF. The CDR3 DNA is TGTGCCAGCAGTTTAGGATCGGGACTAAACTTCTATGGCTACACCTTC.

This clonotype was detected ten times or more. This chain links TRBV7-6 with TRBJ1-1; no definite D call. The V end lost 4 bases, the J end lost 2 bases, and 8 bases lay between the germline ends. This CDR3 spans 13 amino acids. Germline CDR1 SGHVS, CDR2 FNYEAQ. In nucleotides, the CDR3 is TGTGCCAGCAGCTCGGCGGTTAACACTGAAGCTTTCTTT. This codes for CASSSAVNTEAFF.

This clonotype has a handful of counts. This chain connects TRBV20-1 to TRBJ2-1; the match to TRBD1 covers 7 bases. With V trimmed by 1 base and J by 3 bases, 6 bases remained unmatched. CDR1 is DFQATT, CDR2 SNEGSKA, per germline (reference sequence). The CDR3 consists of 15 residues. CDR3 coding DNA: TGCAGTGCTAGAGCTGGGACAGCAGGCTACAATGAGCAGTTCTTC. Translated, it gives CSARAGTAGYNEQFF.

This clonotype came up many times. The chain has TRBV7-2 and TRBJ2-3; 10 bases are a match to TRBD2. This CDR3 comprises 17 residues. CDR1 SGHTA and CDR2 FQGNSA come from the germline V gene. With V trimmed by 0 bases and J by 2 bases, 5 bases remained unmatched. The CDR3 nucleotides are TGTGCCAGCAGCTTAGCAGGCCTAGCGGGGGTCACAGATACGCAGTATTTT. This gives the protein CASSLAGLAGVTDTQYF. The whole variable domain, filled in from reference TRBV7-2 and TRBJ2-3, reads GAGVSQSPSNKVTEKGKDVELRCDPISGHTALYWYRQSLGQGLEFLIYFQGNSAPDKSGLPSDRFSAERTGGSVSTLTIQRTQQEDSAVYLCASSLAGLAGVTDTQYFGPGTRLTVL.

This clonotype was counted between two and nine times. CDR3 loop: CSARVGTNTDTQYF. CDR3 coding DNA: TGCAGTGCTAGAGTAGGGACCAACACAGATACGCAGTATTTT. V gene TRBV20-1 combines with J gene TRBJ2-3; D may correspond to TRBD1 or TRBD2 (5 bases each). CDR3 length: 14 amino acids. Germline CDR1 reads DFQATT; CDR2 reads SNEGSKA (reference sequence). The germline V and J ends were trimmed by 1 base and 2 bases, with 10 bases remaining between them.

The sample holds a few counts of this clonotype. The rearrangement joins TRBV2 to TRBJ1-1, with D unclear. Between the trimmed V and J ends, which lost 7 bases and 1 base, there was a span of 13 bases. CDR1 and CDR2 from the germline V gene are SNHLY and FYNNEI. This CDR3 has 14 residues. CDR3 bases: TGTGCCAGCAACTGGGCGGACTCGAACACTGAAGCTTTCTTT. Protein: CASNWADSNTEAFF.

This clonotype has a count of ten or more. V usage is TRBV7-2 and J usage is TRBJ1-1; tentative D call: TRBD1 (6 bases). V shed 1 base and J shed 6 bases, with 15 bases lying between them. The CDR3 consists of 15 residues. CDR1 is SGHTA, CDR2 FQGNSA, per germline. CDR3 sequence (DNA): TGTGCCAGCAGCTTAGAGGTACAGGGAGACGCTGAAGCTTTCTTT. Protein sequence: CASSLEVQGDAEAFF.

V and J are TRBV29-1 and TRBJ2-2; 8 bases are shared with TRBD1. CDR1 SQVTM and CDR2 ANQGSEA come from the germline V gene. The CDR3 covers 13 residues. Here the CDR3 reads CCTRTGSTGELFF. The CDR3 DNA is TGCTGCACCCGGACAGGGTCGACCGGGGAGCTGTTTTTT.